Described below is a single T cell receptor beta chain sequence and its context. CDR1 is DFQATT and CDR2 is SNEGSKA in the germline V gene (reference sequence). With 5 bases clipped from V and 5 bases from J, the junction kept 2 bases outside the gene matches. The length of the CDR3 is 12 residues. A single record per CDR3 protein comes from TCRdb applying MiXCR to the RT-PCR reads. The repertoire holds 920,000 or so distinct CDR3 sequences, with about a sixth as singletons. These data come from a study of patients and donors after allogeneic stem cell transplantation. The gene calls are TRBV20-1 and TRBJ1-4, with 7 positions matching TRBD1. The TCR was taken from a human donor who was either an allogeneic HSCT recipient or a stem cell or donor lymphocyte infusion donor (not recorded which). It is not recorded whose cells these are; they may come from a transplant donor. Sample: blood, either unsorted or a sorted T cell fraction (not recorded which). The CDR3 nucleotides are TGCAGTGCTGGGGACAGAAATGAAAAACTGTTTTTT. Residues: CSAGDRNEKLFF.